This T cell receptor (beta chain) emerged from a study of a mutant IDH1 vaccine in newly diagnosed glioma. Turning to the study itself: Investigators started vaccination 4-6 weeks after radiotherapy alone, or with temozolomide cycles. Study-level results: Patients mounted vaccine-induced immune responses in approximately 94% of cases.

Only one count was recorded for this clone. Its antigen is not identified. Measured with immunoSEQ multiplex PCR; TCRdb has only the in-frame clones, and not every one. The sample records under 35,000 clones, about 76% being singletons. The CDR3 sequence is 15 residues long. The germline CDR1 and CDR2 sequences are MNHEY and SVGAGI. Trimming left V 5 bases short and J 1 base short, with 14 bases between. Described time point: week 35, safety follow-up. Every vaccination contained 300 ug of the mutant IDH1 20-mer peptide and was paired with topical imiquimod. Eight vaccinations reached patients in weeks 1, 3, 5, 7, 11, 15, 19 and 23.

This sequence joins TRBV6-5 and TRBJ1-1, with D possibly TRBD1 on 6 matching bases. This material consisted of PBMCs, taken from a glioma patient whose treatment included an IDH1 peptide vaccine. This TCR came from a man aged 50 to 60 with glioma. The CDR3 coding sequence is TGTGCCAGCAGTGGCTGGACAGAGCGGAACACTGAAGCTTTCTTT. This encodes CASSGWTERNTEAFF.